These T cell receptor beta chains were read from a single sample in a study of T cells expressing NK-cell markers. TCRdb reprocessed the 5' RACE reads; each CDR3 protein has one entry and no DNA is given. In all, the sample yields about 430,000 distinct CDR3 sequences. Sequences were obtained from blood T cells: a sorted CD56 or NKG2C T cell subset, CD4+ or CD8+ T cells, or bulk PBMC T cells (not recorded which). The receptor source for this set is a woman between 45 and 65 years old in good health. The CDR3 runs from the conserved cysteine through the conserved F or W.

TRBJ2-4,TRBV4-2,CASSRQTSGTFRDIQYF
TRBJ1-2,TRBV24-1,CATSDPRTGDFYTF
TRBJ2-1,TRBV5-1,CASSQPGAASGIRSYNEQFF
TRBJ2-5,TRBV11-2,CASSLSRTGGRQETQYF
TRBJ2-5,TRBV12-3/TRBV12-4,CASSLFGRARETQYF
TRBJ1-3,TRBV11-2,CASSARTGLPHGNTIYF
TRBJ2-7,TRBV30,CAWTSGTYEQYF
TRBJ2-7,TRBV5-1,CASSLDGQGPYEQYF
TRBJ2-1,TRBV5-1,CASSLLVVGTGYNEQFF
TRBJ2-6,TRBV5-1,CASSFKVSPLSGANVLTF
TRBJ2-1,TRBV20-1,CSAPRLGNEQFF
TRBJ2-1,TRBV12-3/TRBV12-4,CASTLRDSHNEQFF
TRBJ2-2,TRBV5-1,CASSLADRDGGELFF
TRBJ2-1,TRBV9,CASSVEEGTRLYNEQFF
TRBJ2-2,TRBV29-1,CSVEELAGGAGELFF
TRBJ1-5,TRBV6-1,CASSRTGLEQPQHF